This T cell receptor beta chain comes out of a study of CXCR3-negative and CXCR3-positive naive CD8 T cells. Study-level findings and limits: CXCR3 expression partially decreased after cryopreservation; most assays used fresh PBMCs.

UMI-labeled TRB cDNA libraries were prepared by 5' RACE. TCRdb reprocessed the 5' RACE reads, keeping one entry per CDR3 protein, no DNA. Seen in this sample are 50,000 to 65,000 distinct CDR3 sequences; the ten most common clones hold roughly 1.6%. Details on this clonotype: Its matching antigen is unknown.

The CDR3 totals 11 residues. The chain links TRBV12-3 or TRBV12-4 to TRBJ1-1; lacking DNA, the TRBD1 call made by TCRdb goes unchecked. The sequence was collected from a human donor in good health. Some clones in this sample may be carry-over from other donors' samples. Sequencing was carried out using naive CXCR3- CD8+ T cells from blood. Subset in this sample: CD45RO-CCR7+CD27+CD95- naive CD8+ T cells lacking CXCR3 (TNR3-). The CDR3 sequence: CASSRGPEAFF.